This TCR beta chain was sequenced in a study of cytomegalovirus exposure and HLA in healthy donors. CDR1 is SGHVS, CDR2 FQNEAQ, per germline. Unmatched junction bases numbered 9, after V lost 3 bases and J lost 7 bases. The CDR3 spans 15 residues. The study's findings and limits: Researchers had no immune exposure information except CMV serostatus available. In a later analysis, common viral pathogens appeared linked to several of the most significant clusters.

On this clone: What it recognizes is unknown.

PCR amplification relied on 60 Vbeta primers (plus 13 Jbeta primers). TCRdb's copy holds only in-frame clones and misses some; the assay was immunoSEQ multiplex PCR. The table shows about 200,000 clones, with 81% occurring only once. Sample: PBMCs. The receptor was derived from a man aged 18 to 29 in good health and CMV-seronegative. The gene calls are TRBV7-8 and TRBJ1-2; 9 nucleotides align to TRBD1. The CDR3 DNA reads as TGTGCCAGCAGCTTTCTTACAGGGGGCGCGGCTGGCTACACCTTC. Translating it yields CASSFLTGGAAGYTF.